A single sample is the source of the 31 T cell receptor beta chains below, sequenced in a study of T cell responses to AZD1222 COVID-19 vaccine. Assay: immunoSEQ multiplex PCR; the TCRdb copy retains only in-frame clones and omits some. This sample has over 110,000 clones, with about 92% found just once. Material: peripheral blood, obtained on day 0 of AZD1222 vaccination. The receptors here all came from an adult in good health.

The V gene is TRBV19, the J gene TRBJ1-4, with TRBD1 as a possible D gene (6 bases). Per the germline V gene, CDR1 is LNHDA and CDR2 is SQIVND (reference sequence). Trimming cost V 10 bases and J 4 bases, with 13 bases left between them. This CDR3 spans 13 amino acids. CDR3 DNA: TGTGCCACCCAGACAGGCCTTAATGAAAAACTGTTTTTT. Its translation: CATQTGLNEKLFF.

V and J are TRBV20-1 and TRBJ2-7; D not resolved. The CDR3 runs to 11 residues. Trimming removed 4 bases from V and 4 bases from J, with 8 bases in between. Germline CDR1 DFQATT, CDR2 SNEGSKA (reference sequence). DNA of the CDR3: TGCAGTGCTACCAACGGTTACGAGCAGTACTTC. It codes for CSATNGYEQYF.

The chain links TRBV29-1 to TRBJ2-3; 12 bases match TRBD2. Germline CDR1 and CDR2: SQVTM and ANQGSEA. Unmatched junction bases numbered 5, after V lost 6 bases and J lost 1 base. The CDR3 has 15 residues. As DNA, the CDR3 is TGCAGCGTCCAAGGACTAGCGGGACGCACAGATACGCAGTATTTT. It codes for CSVQGLAGRTDTQYF.

The CDR3 nucleotides are TGTGCCAGCAGCTCTCACCTAGGAGGGACAGGGGGGACTGAAGCTTTCTTT. Encoded protein: CASSSHLGGTGGTEAFF. J is TRBJ1-1 and V is TRBV7-8; 11 bases are a match to TRBD1. J gave up 5 bases and V 4 bases, and 12 bases lay outside the gene matches. Germline CDR1 is SGHVS and CDR2 is FQNEAQ. This CDR3 is built from 17 residues.

In this sample, this clone turned up once. V and J are TRBV7-6 and TRBJ2-1, with unresolved D. CDR1 and CDR2 (germline): SGHVS, FNYEAQ. The V end lost 3 bases, the J end lost 4 bases, and 7 bases lay between the germline ends. The CDR3 is made up of 13 amino acids. The CDR3: CASSFSEYNEQFF. CDR3 nucleotides: TGTGCCAGCAGCTTTTCAGAGTACAATGAGCAGTTCTTC.

The J gene is TRBJ1-2, the V gene TRBV7-2; the match to TRBD1 covers 7 bases. Germline loops: CDR1 SGHTA, CDR2 FQGNSA. Losses at the gene ends were 5 bases for V and 1 base for J; bases not matched to a gene: 13. CDR3 size: 17 residues. The CDR3 is CASSPPQGFDVNYGYTF. CDR3 in DNA: TGTGCCAGCAGCCCTCCACAGGGGTTCGACGTTAACTATGGCTACACCTTC. Together with reference TRBV7-2 and TRBJ1-2, the CDR3 gives the full variable domain: GAGVSQSPSNKVTEKGKDVELRCDPISGHTALYWYRQSLGQGLEFLIYFQGNSAPDKSGLPSDRFSAERTGGSVSTLTIQRTQQEDSAVYLCASSPPQGFDVNYGYTFGSGTRLTVV.

The chain is built from TRBV19 and TRBJ1-2; D may be TRBD1 (5 bases). Germline V gene data show CDR1 as LNHDA and CDR2 as SQIVND (reference sequence). Trimming took 5 bases from V and 2 from J, leaving 6 bases between them. CDR3 size: 12 residues. The CDR3 protein is CASSRGNYGYTF. As DNA, the CDR3 is TGTGCCAGTAGTCGGGGGAACTATGGCTACACCTTC.

This sequence joins TRBV3-1 (or the pseudogene TRBV3-2) and TRBJ1-2; D perhaps matches TRBD1 (6 bases). Germline CDR1 LGHDT, CDR2 YNNKEL (reference sequence). There are 14 residues in the CDR3. Trimming left V 5 bases short and J 5 bases short, with 15 bases between. The CDR3, as DNA: TGTGCCAGCAGCGCAACTCAGGGGCTTTATGGCTACACCTTC. Its protein product is CASSATQGLYGYTF.

This clone was seen only once. The chain is built from TRBV18 and TRBJ2-1; 7 positions agree with TRBD2. There are 17 residues in the CDR3. V dropped 3 bases and J dropped 3; count of bases not matched to a gene: 11. The germline CDR1 and CDR2 sequences are KGHSH and LQKENI. The CDR3 bases are TGTGCCAGCTCACCTCCGTTGCAACTAGCGCTCTACAATGAGCAGTTCTTC. Its translation is CASSPPLQLALYNEQFF. Full variable domain (remainder filled in from reference TRBV18 and TRBJ2-1): NAGVMQNPRHLVRRRGQEARLRCSPMKGHSHVYWYRQLPEEGLKFMVYLQKENIIDESGMPKERFSAEFPKEGPSILRIQQVVRGDSAAYFCASSPPLQLALYNEQFFGPGTRLTVL.

A few counts support this clone. This chain joins TRBV7-9 and TRBJ2-5, with a possible D match to TRBD2 (7 bases). Germline CDR1 is SEHNR and CDR2 is FQNEAQ (reference sequence). The ends were cut back, 1 base at V and 5 bases at J, with 17 bases in the middle. This CDR3 is built from 16 residues. CDR3 sequence reads: CASSLGGGHSEETQYF. CDR3 DNA: TGTGCCAGCAGCTTAGGGGGGGGACACTCGGAGGAGACCCAGTACTTC.

The gene calls are TRBV5-5 and TRBJ1-1, with 11 bases aligning to TRBD1. The CDR3 has 13 amino acids. Trimming took 3 bases from V and 9 from J; bases not matched to a gene: 4. The V gene's germline CDR1 is SGHKS and CDR2 YYEKEE (reference sequence). The CDR3 is CASSSGQGAQAFF. CDR3 DNA: TGTGCCAGCAGCTCCGGACAGGGGGCACAAGCTTTCTTT.

The J gene is TRBJ2-3, the V gene TRBV6-5; 8 bases align to TRBD1. This CDR3 spans 15 amino acids. Germline-derived CDR1 and CDR2 are MNHEY and SVGAGI. V gave up 7 bases and J gave up 2 bases; unmatched junction bases: 8. CDR3 DNA: TGTGCCAGCACCGGGACAGGTTCGCCCACAGATACGCAGTATTTT. Translating it yields CASTGTGSPTDTQYF.

This chain uses TRBV11-3 with TRBJ2-2; D ambiguous. The CDR3 sequence is 14 residues long. Germline CDR1 is SGHNT and CDR2 is YENEEA. Deletions cut 5 bases from V and 1 base from J, with 8 bases between. DNA of the CDR3: TGTGCCAGCAGCACGACGGTGAACACCGGGGAGCTGTTTTTT. Protein sequence: CASSTTVNTGELFF. The variable domain in full, with the rest retrieved from reference TRBV11-3 and TRBJ2-2, is EAGVVQSPRYKIIEKKQPVAFWCNPISGHNTLYWYLQNLGQGPELLIRYENEEAVDDSQLPKDRFSAERLKGVDSTLKIQPAELGDSAVYLCASSTTVNTGELFFGEGSRLTVL.

The chain recombines TRBV3-1 (or the pseudogene TRBV3-2) with TRBJ2-7; D gene uncertain. The CDR3 runs 12 residues. Trimming shortened V by 3 bases and J by 2 bases, and 5 bases separated the two germline ends. The V gene's germline CDR1 is LGHDT and CDR2 YNNKEL (reference sequence). In DNA, the CDR3 is TGTGCCAGCAGCCACGGCCCCTACGAGCAGTACTTC. Translated: CASSHGPYEQYF.

The chain uses TRBV6-2 or TRBV6-3 and TRBJ1-1; 10 nucleotides line up with TRBD1. CDR1 is MNHEY, CDR2 SVGEGT, per germline. V trimming: 2 bases; J trimming: 1 base; junction bases outside the gene matches: 4. There are 16 residues in the CDR3. The DNA for the CDR3 is TGTGCCAGCAGTTACGAACGACAGGGGGCGAACACTGAAGCTTTCTTT. Its protein is CASSYERQGANTEAFF.

The rearrangement links TRBV24-1 to TRBJ2-1; the D gene is possibly TRBD1 (6 bases). The CDR3 loop spans 17 amino acids. With 4 bases removed from V and 0 bases from J, the gap between germline ends came to 15 bases. Germline CDR1 is KGHDR and CDR2 is SFDVKD. The CDR3, as DNA: TGTGCCACCAGTGACGCCGGGACAACGAGCTCCTACAATGAGCAGTTCTTC. It translates to CATSDAGTTSSYNEQFF.

The CDR3, as DNA: TGTGCCAGCGGGTGGGGAACCTATGGCTACACCTTC. This codes for CASGWGTYGYTF. The chain links TRBV27 to TRBJ1-2; D is unclear. Germline loops: CDR1 MNHEY, CDR2 SMNVEV (reference sequence). V gave up 8 bases and J gave up 4 bases, with 11 bases separating them. The CDR3 consists of 12 residues.

The rearrangement joins TRBV9 to TRBJ2-7; TRBD1 aligns across 8 bases. The V and J ends lost 3 bases and 6 bases, in that order; junction bases with no gene match: 11. The CDR3 is made up of 15 amino acids. CDR1 SGDLS and CDR2 YYNGEE come from the germline V gene. The CDR3, as DNA: TGTGCCAGCAGCGGAGCCCATGGGACAGGCGCCGAGCAGTACTTC. Translation: CASSGAHGTGAEQYF.

The chain employs TRBV5-1 and TRBJ2-7, with D unresolved. CDR1 is SGHRS and CDR2 is YFSETQ in the germline V gene. The CDR3 is made up of 11 amino acids. V lost 2 bases, J lost 4 bases, and 4 bases lay in between. The CDR3 sequence is CASSFGYEQYF. The CDR3, as DNA: TGCGCCAGCAGCTTCGGGTACGAGCAGTACTTC.

V usage is TRBV5-4 and J usage is TRBJ1-1, with no clear D. CDR1 and CDR2 (germline): SGHNT, YYREEE (reference sequence). Trimming took 0 bases from V and 0 from J, leaving 9 bases between them. The CDR3 loop spans 15 amino acids. In nucleotides, the CDR3 is TGTGCCAGCAGCTTGGCGTCCCAAATGAACACTGAAGCTTTCTTT. It codes for CASSLASQMNTEAFF.

A note on this clone: A junction end diverges from the germline sequence, so it may reflect a read error. V gene TRBV6-5 combines with J gene TRBJ1-3; D is perhaps TRBD1 (5 bases). The CDR3 has 10 amino acids. Per germline, CDR1 MNHEY and CDR2 SVGAGI. The CDR3 DNA follows: TGTGCCAGCGGGGGTCGTGGGTTGGATTTT. Translating it yields CASGGRGLDF.

The chain joins TRBV6-5 to TRBJ1-5; 7 bases match TRBD1. The V gene end was trimmed by 7 bases and the J gene end by 0 bases; junction bases not matched to a gene: 6. Germline-derived CDR1 and CDR2 are MNHEY and SVGAGI. This CDR3 has 15 residues. Here the CDR3 reads CASTGTAISNQPQHF. The CDR3 nucleotides are TGTGCCAGCACCGGGACAGCGATTAGCAATCAGCCCCAGCATTTT.

Of note for this clone: Sequence at one end of the junction differs from germline and may be a read error. The chain combines TRBV7-7 with TRBJ2-5; D may be TRBD1 (6 bases). This CDR3 is built from 14 residues. From germline, CDR1 is SSHAT and CDR2 FNYEAQ (reference sequence). Written as DNA, the CDR3 is TGTGCTAGCAGCCCAGGGACAATCCAAGAGACCCAGTACTTC. It specifies CASSPGTIQETQYF.

The chain couples TRBV11-2 to TRBJ2-7; weak D call: TRBD1 (6 bases). Trimming pared 0 bases from V and 4 bases from J, leaving 19 bases between. The CDR3 has 17 amino acids. Germline CDR1 SGHAT, CDR2 FQNNGV. The CDR3: CASSLDWGPGNYYEQYF. In nucleotides, the CDR3 is TGTGCCAGCAGCTTAGATTGGGGGCCGGGGAACTATTACGAGCAGTACTTC.

The rearrangement joins TRBV5-6 to TRBJ1-1, with D unclear. Per germline, CDR1 SGHDT and CDR2 YYEEEE. CDR3 length: 16 residues. Trimming shortened V by 0 bases and J by 7 bases, and 19 bases separated the two germline ends. The chain's CDR3 is CASSLVPGRGNGEAFF. The CDR3 DNA follows: TGTGCCAGCAGCTTGGTCCCAGGCCGGGGAAACGGTGAAGCTTTCTTT. Drawing the rest from reference TRBV5-6 and TRBJ1-1, the complete variable domain is DAGVTQSPTHLIKTRGQQVTLRCSPKSGHDTVSWYQQALGQGPQFIFQYYEEEERQRGNFPDRFSGHQFPNYSSELNVNALLLGDSALYLCASSLVPGRGNGEAFFGQGTRLTVV.

V is TRBV4-1 and J is TRBJ1-1; D is undetermined. CDR1 and CDR2 from the germline V gene are MGHRA and YSYEKL. This CDR3 has 14 amino acids. Trimming removed 1 base at V and 0 bases at J, with 6 bases between. CDR3 loop: CASSQGRMNTEAFF. The CDR3 region has the DNA TGCGCCAGCAGCCAAGGGCGGATGAACACTGAAGCTTTCTTT.

The rearrangement joins TRBV5-4 to TRBJ1-6, with D maybe TRBD1 (5 bases). Germline CDR1 is SGHNT and CDR2 is YYREEE (reference sequence). Trimming took 0 bases from V and 10 from J, leaving 8 bases between them. The CDR3 is 13 amino acids. CDR3 nucleotides: TGTGCCAGCAGCTTGGGGGGGGGATCACCCCTCCACTTT. Translating it yields CASSLGGGSPLHF.

The rearrangement joins TRBV6-1 to TRBJ2-7; D not resolved. CDR1 is MNHNS and CDR2 is SASEGT in the germline V gene. V dropped 1 base and J dropped 3 bases, with 10 bases sitting between them. The CDR3 is 14 amino acids. The CDR3 loop is CASSEGEKGYEQYF. The CDR3 DNA reads TGTGCCAGCAGTGAAGGTGAGAAAGGCTACGAGCAGTACTTC.

The chain combines TRBV3-1 (or the pseudogene TRBV3-2) with TRBJ2-7; 15 bases are a match to TRBD2. With 4 bases clipped from V and 2 bases from J, the junction kept 12 bases outside the gene matches. The CDR3 has 19 residues. The germline CDR1 and CDR2 sequences are LGHDT and YNNKEL (reference sequence). The CDR3 region is CASSRRSGLAGGPAYEQYF. The CDR3 nucleotides are TGTGCCAGCAGCCGAAGATCGGGACTAGCGGGGGGCCCAGCCTACGAGCAGTACTTC.

The chain carries TRBV27 and TRBJ2-3, with a tentative D call TRBD1 (6 bases). Germline CDR1 is MNHEY and CDR2 is SMNVEV (reference sequence). This CDR3 spans 12 amino acids. V was pared by 5 bases and J by 7 bases, with 10 bases between. CDR3 sequence reads: CASSLQGNTQYF. The CDR3 nucleotides are TGTGCCAGCAGTCTACAGGGAAATACGCAGTATTTT.

The V call is TRBV19, the J call TRBJ2-7; the match to TRBD2 covers 9 bases. This CDR3 contains 15 residues. V gave up 6 bases and J gave up 4 bases; unmatched junction bases: 10. The germline CDR1 and CDR2 sequences are LNHDA and SQIVND (reference sequence). Written as DNA, the CDR3 is TGTGCCAGTAGCCCAGGAGCGGGGGGTTTTTACGAGCAGTACTTC. Translated: CASSPGAGGFYEQYF.